The sequence of this TCR beta chain was determined in a study of human T cells and chemical hapten exposure. Study background: Predominantly women, the patients had alopecia areata, totalis or universalis. Whole-study findings and limits: A positive correlation with patch test score was shown by PT1 expanded TCR counts. Among expanded TCRs, significantly more large CDR3 similarity clusters formed than among controls.

Worth noting for this clonotype: Its antigen is still unknown.

The time point: patch test 1, 2 weeks after DPC sensitization. Described treatment: therapeutic diphenylcyclopropenone sensitization with weekly scalp DPC. Germline values: CDR1 SEHNR, CDR2 FQNEAQ (reference sequence). The CDR3 covers 13 residues. Trimming cost V 3 bases and J 0 bases, with 4 bases left between them. During construction of the library, unique molecular identifiers were attached to individual cDNA molecules for quantitative, reproducible TCR counting. TCRdb itself ran the RACE reads through MiXCR, one entry per CDR3 protein. This repertoire shows roughly 74,000 distinct CDR3 sequences, approximately 35% found once; its top ten account for nearly 9%.

The genes are TRBV7-9 and TRBJ2-3; no firm D call. This sample comprised whole blood, obtained in connection with sensitization to the hapten diphenylcyclopropenone (DPC). The receptor was derived from a middle-aged man with alopecia areata. Some clones in this sample may be carry-over from other donors' samples. Written as DNA, the CDR3 is TGTGCCAGCAGCTTGTTAAGCACAGATACGCAGTATTTT. It specifies CASSLLSTDTQYF.